The following is a T cell receptor beta chain sequence with its context. V shed 8 bases and J 6 bases; nucleotides not matched to a gene: 6. The CDR3 runs 15 residues. Germline V gene sequence: CDR1 MNHEY, CDR2 SVGAGI. High-throughput TCR beta sequencing covered peripheral CD8+ and CD4+ T cells. The multiple sclerosis controls, all treatment-naive patients, had relapsing-remitting disease that was stable or active. RNA totalling about 0.45 to 1 ug underwent reverse transcription with random hexamers. Amplification of TCR beta CDR3 spanned 54 Vbeta and 13 Jbeta via immunoSEQ multiplex PCR. One entry per CDR3 protein, called by TCRdb with MiXCR from the immunoSEQ multiplex PCR reads. The sample carries over 150,000 distinct CDR3 sequences, 93% recorded once. The data stem from a study of CD8 T cells in Susac syndrome.

Input material: CD4+ T cells from PBMCs. This chain links TRBV6-5 with TRBJ2-2, with 13 bases matching TRBD2. The TCR comes from a human donor with multiple sclerosis. The CDR3 region is CASREGLAGSGELFF. CDR3 in DNA: TGTGCCAGCCGGGAGGGACTAGCGGGATCCGGGGAGCTGTTTTTT.